This T cell receptor (beta chain) appears in the sequencing data of a study of molecular identifiers for immune sequencing clone quantification. This clonotype was seen a single time. The germline V gene has CDR1 MNHEY and CDR2 SVGEGT. The CDR3 sequence is 16 residues long. The germline V and J ends were trimmed by 0 bases and 2 bases, with 11 bases remaining between them. TCRdb re-called the PCR reads with MiXCR, one entry per CDR3 protein. The table includes about 640,000 distinct CDR3 sequences, less than 20% detected once. Sequenced: naive CD8+ T cells from blood, with Jurkat cell RNA spiked in. The subset is: FACS-sorted CD8+CD4-CCR7+CD45RA+ naive T cells. This receptor was obtained from a human donor in good health. Some libraries in this study had Jurkat cell RNA spiked in. V usage is TRBV6-2 or TRBV6-3 and J usage is TRBJ2-1, with D unclear. Here the CDR3 DNA reads TGTGCCAGCAGTTACTCGTCGATAGCTCCCTACAATGAGCAGTTCTTC. Its translation: CASSYSSIAPYNEQFF.